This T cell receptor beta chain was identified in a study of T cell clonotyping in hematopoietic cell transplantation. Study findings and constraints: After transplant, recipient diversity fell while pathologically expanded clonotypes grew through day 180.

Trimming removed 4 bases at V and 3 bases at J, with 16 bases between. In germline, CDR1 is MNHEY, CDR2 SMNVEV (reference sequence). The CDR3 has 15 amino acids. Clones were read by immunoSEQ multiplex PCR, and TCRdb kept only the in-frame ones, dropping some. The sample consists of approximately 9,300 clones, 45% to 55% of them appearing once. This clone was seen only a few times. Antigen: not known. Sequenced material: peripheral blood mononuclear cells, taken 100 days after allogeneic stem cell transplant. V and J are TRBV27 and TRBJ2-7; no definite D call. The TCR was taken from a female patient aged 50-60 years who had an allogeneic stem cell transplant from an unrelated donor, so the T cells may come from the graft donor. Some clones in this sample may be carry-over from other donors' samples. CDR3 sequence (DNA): TGTGCCAGCAGTTCCCCGGGTCCGAGCCTCTACGAGCAGTACTTC. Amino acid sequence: CASSSPGPSLYEQYF.